The TCR beta chain under discussion was sequenced for a study of identical twins. The length of the CDR3 is 11 residues. V shed 8 bases and J shed 4 bases, with 9 bases lying between them. TCRdb analysed the 5' RACE reads with MiXCR anew, one entry per CDR3 protein. The data hold 550,000 to 700,000 distinct CDR3 sequences, with 20% to 25% observed a single time. This clonotype was found a few times. These data were likewise used in another study, on T cells expressing NK-cell markers.

Source material: PBMCs. This sequence originates from a woman aged 18 to 35 in good health. The V and J genes are TRBV12-3 or TRBV12-4 and TRBJ2-7, with D uncertain. The CDR3 nucleotides read TGTGCCAGCGCCCAGATATACGAGCAGTACTTC. Amino acids: CASAQIYEQYF.